This T cell receptor beta chain was captured by sequencing in a study of shared clonotypes between healthy human individuals. The wider study: The plates for each donor numbered three CD4 naive, three CD4 memory, two CD8 naive and one CD8 memory.

Original processing notes: Junction-only sequences without quality scores were provided by ImmunoSEQ, so filtering was different. Assay used: immunoSEQ multiplex PCR; TCRdb lists only in-frame clones, some missing. The DNA gave D and trimming, while V, J and clone size come from that table. Of around 2.1 million clones in the sample, approximately 96% are singletons; the top ten hold roughly 0.13%. Germline V CDR1 and CDR2: KGHSH, LQKENI. The V gene end was trimmed by 6 bases and the J gene end by 4 bases; junction bases not matched to a gene: 8. There are 15 residues in the CDR3. This rearrangement joins TRBV18 to TRBJ2-3; the match to TRBD2 covers 9 bases. The source material was naive CD4+ T cells sorted from blood. The subset was: CD45RA+ positively selected. The receptor was isolated from a man younger than 35 in good health. The CDR3 DNA is TGTGCCAGCTCGCCTAGCGGGATGAGGGCAGATACGCAGTATTTT. Its protein product is CASSPSGMRADTQYF. Full variable domain (remainder filled in from reference TRBV18 and TRBJ2-3): NAGVMQNPRHLVRRRGQEARLRCSPMKGHSHVYWYRQLPEEGLKFMVYLQKENIIDESGMPKERFSAEFPKEGPSILRIQQVVRGDSAAYFCASSPSGMRADTQYFGPGTRLTVL.